The next 14 T cell receptor beta chains were all read from a single sample in a study of blood T cell repertoires in COVID-19. Measured with immunoSEQ multiplex PCR; TCRdb has only the in-frame clones, and not every one. Seen here are a few hundred thousand clones, more than 75% observed once, and the top ten hold over 10%. Sequencing used peripheral blood. These receptors all come from a human donor in a cohort sampled during active COVID-19.

This chain connects TRBV5-1 to TRBJ2-7, with a tentative D call TRBD2 (5 bases). The CDR3 runs 11 residues. Germline V gene data show CDR1 as SGHRS and CDR2 as YFSETQ. Deletions cut 7 bases from V and 4 bases from J, with 9 bases between. CDR3 sequence reads: CASGESYEQYF. CDR3 coding DNA: TGCGCCAGCGGGGAGTCGTACGAGCAGTACTTC.

The V and J genes are TRBV7-2 and TRBJ2-7, with TRBD2 matching over 12 bases. The CDR3 sequence is 15 residues long. CDR1 and CDR2 (germline): SGHTA, FQGNSA. Trimming cost V 4 bases and J 0 bases; bases outside gene matches: 1. CDR3 DNA sequence: TGTGCCAGCAGCTCGACTAGCGGGAGCTCCTACGAGCAGTACTTC. Encoded protein: CASSSTSGSSYEQYF.

The chain is built from TRBV19 and TRBJ1-1; 8 bases line up with TRBD1. Trimming at V came to 6 bases and at J to 6 bases, leaving 6 bases not matched to a gene. The CDR3 extends over 13 amino acids. From germline, CDR1 is LNHDA and CDR2 SQIVND (reference sequence). The CDR3 here is CASSLGQGAEAFF. In nucleotides, the CDR3 is TGTGCCAGTAGCCTCGGACAGGGCGCTGAAGCTTTCTTT. The full variable domain, its missing parts supplied by reference TRBV19 and TRBJ1-1, is DGGITQSPKYLFRKEGQNVTLSCEQNLNHDAMYWYRQDPGQGLRLIYYSQIVNDFQKGDIAEGYSVSREKKESFPLTVTSAQKNPTAFYLCASSLGQGAEAFFGQGTRLTVV.

This clone was seen repeatedly, ten times or more. The chain is built from TRBV7-3 and TRBJ1-1; D not resolved. The V and J ends lost 2 bases and 1 base respectively, with 8 bases between them. CDR1 SGHTA and CDR2 FQGTGA come from the germline V gene. The CDR3 length is 14 residues. Here the CDR3 reads CASSLDPENTEAFF. The CDR3 DNA follows: TGTGCCAGCAGCTTAGATCCAGAGAACACTGAAGCTTTCTTT.

This chain joins TRBV28 and TRBJ1-5, with D perhaps matching TRBD1 (5 bases). Germline CDR1 MDHEN, CDR2 SYDVKM. The length of the CDR3 is 13 residues. The germline V and J ends were trimmed by 1 base and 8 bases, with 9 bases remaining between them. The chain's CDR3 is CASSLSGGEPQHF. Here the CDR3 DNA reads TGTGCCAGCAGTTTATCAGGAGGGGAGCCCCAGCATTTT.

The CDR3: CASSGQETTATNEKLFF. The CDR3 DNA sequence: TGTGCCAGCTCTGGACAGGAGACAACGGCAACTAATGAAAAACTGTTTTTT. V and J are TRBV18 and TRBJ1-4; 7 bases are shared with TRBD1. Germline CDR1 reads KGHSH; CDR2 reads LQKENI. Unmatched junction bases numbered 10, after V lost 6 bases and J lost 0 bases. The CDR3 is 17 residues long.

The chain recombines TRBV19 with TRBJ1-2, with D maybe TRBD1 (6 bases). This CDR3 has 12 residues. Trimming took off 3 bases at V and 10 bases at J, with 12 bases between the two ends. Germline loops: CDR1 LNHDA, CDR2 SQIVND (reference sequence). This CDR3 is CASSMADSSYTF. CDR3 bases: TGTGCCAGTAGTATGGCGGACAGCTCCTACACCTTC.

The chain recombines TRBV29-1 with TRBJ1-1; D is unresolved. V was shortened by 4 bases and J by 1 base, with 10 bases between the two germline ends. Germline V gene lookup returns CDR1 SQVTM and CDR2 ANQGSEA. CDR3 length equals 13 residues. As DNA, the CDR3 is TGCAGCGTTGGTTCAGGAGGGAACACTGAAGCTTTCTTT. Amino acid sequence: CSVGSGGNTEAFF.

This clone was detected a few times. J is TRBJ1-1 and V is TRBV5-1, with 10 bases matching TRBD1. Germline CDR1 reads SGHRS; CDR2 reads YFSETQ. This CDR3 spans 17 amino acids. V dropped 2 bases and J dropped 1; count of bases not matched to a gene: 8. The CDR3 bases are TGCGCCAGCAGCTTCTCTCCGACAGGGGGCTGGAACACTGAAGCTTTCTTT. This codes for CASSFSPTGGWNTEAFF.

The chain has TRBV10-3 and TRBJ2-7; weak D call: TRBD1 (5 bases). There are 13 residues in the CDR3. Per germline, CDR1 ENHRY and CDR2 SYGVKD. The germline V and J ends were trimmed by 8 bases and 2 bases, with 13 bases remaining between them. CDR3 sequence reads: CAIGSRTTYEQYF. CDR3 nucleotides: TGTGCCATCGGCTCTAGGACAACCTACGAGCAGTACTTC.

The chain carries TRBV2 and TRBJ2-7; weak D call: TRBD2 (5 bases). Germline V lookup: CDR1 SNHLY, CDR2 FYNNEI. The CDR3 is 13 amino acids. Trimming took off 3 bases at V and 9 bases at J, with 15 bases between the two ends. CDR3 bases: TGTGCCAGCAGTGAGCGGCGGTCAGAGGGGCAGTACTTC. Protein product: CASSERRSEGQYF.

The rearrangement links TRBV4-2 to TRBJ2-6; D is unresolved. This CDR3 has 16 amino acids. Germline V gives CDR1 LGHNA, CDR2 YNFKEQ. V lost 0 bases, J lost 0 bases, and 6 bases lay in between. CDR3 coding DNA: TGTGCCAGCAGCCAAGATTTGAGCTCTGGGGCCAACGTCCTGACTTTC. Translated, it gives CASSQDLSSGANVLTF.

This chain uses TRBV28 with TRBJ2-7; 8 nucleotides align to TRBD2. The CDR3 length is 15 residues. Trimming at V came to 5 bases and at J to 0 bases, leaving 6 bases not matched to a gene. CDR1 and CDR2 from the germline V gene are MDHEN and SYDVKM. This CDR3 reads CASSPGGISSYEQYF. The CDR3, as DNA: TGTGCCAGCAGTCCGGGGGGGATCAGCTCCTACGAGCAGTACTTC.

CDR3 DNA: TGTGCCAGCAGTGAACAGGGGTTGCCCCTCCACTTT. As protein: CASSEQGLPLHF. The rearrangement links TRBV25-1 to TRBJ1-6; a weak D match, TRBD1 (6 bases). Trimming left V 2 bases short and J 13 bases short, with 9 bases between. Germline assignment: CDR1 MGHDK and CDR2 SYGVNS. The CDR3 covers 12 residues.